The present T cell receptor (beta chain) was sequenced within a study of beta chain features in type 1 diabetes. Study observations and caveats: Moderate but significant shortening of TCRB CDR3s was recorded in all four CD4+ subsets from Type 1 diabetes patients. Whether TCRB rearrangement is influenced by HLA type was left unresolved in this analysis.

Sequenced material consisted of expressed TCRB transcripts (all of the isolated RNA was reverse transcribed). Profiling relied on immunoSEQ multiplex PCR, and the TCRdb table lists in-frame clones only, not all of them. The data show about 740,000 clones, around an eighth seen once. This CDR3 region has 11 residues. The V end lost 0 bases, the J end lost 13 bases, and 8 bases lay between the germline ends. Germline assignment: CDR1 SGHDT and CDR2 YYEEEE. The table lists this clone with a few counts. Its antigen is undetermined. The sample taken for sequencing was naive CD4+ T cells from blood. This receptor was identified in a man younger than 30 with type 1 diabetes. The chain employs TRBV5-6 and TRBJ2-1; D is undetermined. The CDR3 spells CASSLVGIQFF. As DNA, the CDR3 is TGTGCCAGCAGCTTGGTAGGGATACAGTTCTTC. The full variable domain, in which reference TRBV5-6 and TRBJ2-1 provide the parts outside the CDR3, is DAGVTQSPTHLIKTRGQQVTLRCSPKSGHDTVSWYQQALGQGPQFIFQYYEEEERQRGNFPDRFSGHQFPNYSSELNVNALLLGDSALYLCASSLVGIQFFGPGTRLTVL.